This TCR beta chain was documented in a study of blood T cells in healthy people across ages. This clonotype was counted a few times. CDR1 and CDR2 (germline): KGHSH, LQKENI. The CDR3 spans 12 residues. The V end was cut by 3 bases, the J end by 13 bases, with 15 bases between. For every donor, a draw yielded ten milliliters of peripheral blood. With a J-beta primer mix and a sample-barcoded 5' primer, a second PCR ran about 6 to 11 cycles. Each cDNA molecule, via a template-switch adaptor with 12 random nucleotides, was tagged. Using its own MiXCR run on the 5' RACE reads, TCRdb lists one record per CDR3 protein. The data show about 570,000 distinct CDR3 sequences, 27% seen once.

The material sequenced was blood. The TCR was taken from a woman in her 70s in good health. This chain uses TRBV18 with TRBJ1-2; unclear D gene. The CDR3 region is CASSPRELGLTF. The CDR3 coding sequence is TGTGCCAGCTCACCTCGAGAATTGGGTCTCACCTTC.